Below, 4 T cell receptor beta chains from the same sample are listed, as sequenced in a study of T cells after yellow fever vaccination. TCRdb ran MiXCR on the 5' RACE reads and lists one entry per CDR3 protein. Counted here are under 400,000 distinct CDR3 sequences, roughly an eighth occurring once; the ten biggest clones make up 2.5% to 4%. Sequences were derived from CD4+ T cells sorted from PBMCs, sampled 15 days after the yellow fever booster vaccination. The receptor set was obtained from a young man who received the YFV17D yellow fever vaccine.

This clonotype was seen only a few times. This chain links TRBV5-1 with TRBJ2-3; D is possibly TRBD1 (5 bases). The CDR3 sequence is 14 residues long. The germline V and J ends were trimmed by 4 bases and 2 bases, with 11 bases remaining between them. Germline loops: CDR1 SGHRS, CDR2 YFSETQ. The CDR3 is CASSIDSPTDTQYF. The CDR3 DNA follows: TGCGCCAGCAGCATAGACAGTCCCACAGATACGCAGTATTTT.

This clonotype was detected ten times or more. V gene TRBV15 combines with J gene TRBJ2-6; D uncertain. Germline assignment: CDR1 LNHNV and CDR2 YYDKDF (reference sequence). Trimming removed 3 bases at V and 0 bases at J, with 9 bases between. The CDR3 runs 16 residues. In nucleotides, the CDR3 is TGTGCCACCAGCAGGGGCAGATACTCTGGGGCCAACGTCCTGACTTTC. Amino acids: CATSRGRYSGANVLTF.

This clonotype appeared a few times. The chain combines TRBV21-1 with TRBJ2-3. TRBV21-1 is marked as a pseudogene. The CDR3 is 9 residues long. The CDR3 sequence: CGGTDTQYF. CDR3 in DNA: TGTGGCGGCACAGATACGCAGTATTTT.

The CDR3 protein is CASSLRGQGAEETQYF. The DNA of the CDR3 is TGCGCCAGCAGCTTGCGGGGACAGGGGGCGGAGGAGACCCAGTACTTC. V is TRBV5-1 and J is TRBJ2-5; 12 bases fit TRBD1. The CDR3 contains 16 residues. Germline values: CDR1 SGHRS, CDR2 YFSETQ. The V and J ends lost 1 base and 5 bases, in that order; junction bases with no gene match: 6.